One T cell receptor beta chain is described in this entry. Original processing notes: Junction-only sequences without quality scores were provided by ImmunoSEQ, so filtering was different. Sequenced by immunoSEQ multiplex PCR; TCRdb stores in-frame clones only, minus some. That table is the source of V, J and clone size, and D and trimming were worked out from the DNA. This table has 2 million to 2.5 million clones, about nine tenths appearing once. This CDR3 has 16 residues. V gave up 0 bases and J gave up 5 bases, with 11 bases separating them. Germline lookup yields CDR1 LGHNA and CDR2 YNFKEQ. The sample belongs to a study of shared clonotypes between healthy human individuals.

The sample was naive CD4+ T cells from PBMCs. Indicated subset: CD45RA+ positively selected. This rearrangement joins TRBV4-2 to TRBJ2-6; D remains unclear. The TCR sequence derives from a man aged 18 to 29 in good health. Some clones in this sample may be carry-over from other donors' samples. CDR3 DNA: TGTGCCAGCAGCCAAGAAGGAGTTTTACGGGCCAACGTCCTGACTTTC. Translating gives CASSQEGVLRANVLTF.